This T cell receptor (beta chain) was captured in a study of shared clonotypes between healthy human individuals. Study observations and caveats: The rarefaction results pointed to incomplete sorted-subset sequencing despite large depth.

CDR1 is MNHNS and CDR2 is SASEGT in the germline V gene. The V and J ends lost 0 bases and 4 bases respectively, with 15 bases between them. The CDR3 loop spans 16 amino acids. As concerns this clone: Its cognate antigen is unknown.

The method was immunoSEQ multiplex PCR; TCRdb's version includes in-frame clones alone and lacks a portion of them. The sample has 2 million to 2.5 million clones, roughly 90% seen once; the top ten hold 0.37%. Sequencing was done on a sample of naive CD4+ T cells from PBMCs. Noted subset: CD45RA+ positively selected. The TCR comes from a man aged 18 to 29 in good health. Some clones in this sample may be carry-over from other donors' samples. The chain has TRBV6-1 and TRBJ1-2; the D is unclear. The CDR3 sequence is CASSEAHSTGGYGYTF. The CDR3 coding sequence is TGTGCCAGCAGTGAAGCCCATTCCACGGGAGGCTATGGCTACACCTTC.